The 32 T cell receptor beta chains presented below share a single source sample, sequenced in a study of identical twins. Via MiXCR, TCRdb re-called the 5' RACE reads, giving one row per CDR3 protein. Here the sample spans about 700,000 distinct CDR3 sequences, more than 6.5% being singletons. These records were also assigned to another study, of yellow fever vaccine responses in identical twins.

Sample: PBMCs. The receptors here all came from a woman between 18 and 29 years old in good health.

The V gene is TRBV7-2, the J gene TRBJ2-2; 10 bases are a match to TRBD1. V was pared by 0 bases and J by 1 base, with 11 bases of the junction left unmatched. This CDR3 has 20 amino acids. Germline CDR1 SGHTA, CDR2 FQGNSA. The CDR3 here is CASSLALTGGARRNTGELFF. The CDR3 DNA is TGTGCCAGCAGCTTAGCGTTGACAGGGGGCGCAAGGCGGAACACCGGGGAGCTGTTTTTT.

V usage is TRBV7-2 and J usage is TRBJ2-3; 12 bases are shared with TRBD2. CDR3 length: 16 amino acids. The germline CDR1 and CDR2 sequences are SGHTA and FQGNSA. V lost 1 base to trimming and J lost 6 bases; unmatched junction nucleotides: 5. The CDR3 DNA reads TGTGCCAGCAGCTTAGTGCTAGCGGGGGGGCTCGATACGCAGTATTTT. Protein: CASSLVLAGGLDTQYF.

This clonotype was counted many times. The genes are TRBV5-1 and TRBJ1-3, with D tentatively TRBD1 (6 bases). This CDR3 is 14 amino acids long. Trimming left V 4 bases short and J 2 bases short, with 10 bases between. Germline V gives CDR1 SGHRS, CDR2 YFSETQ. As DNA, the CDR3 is TGCGCCAGCAGCCAGACAGGCACTGGAAACACCATATATTTT. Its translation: CASSQTGTGNTIYF.

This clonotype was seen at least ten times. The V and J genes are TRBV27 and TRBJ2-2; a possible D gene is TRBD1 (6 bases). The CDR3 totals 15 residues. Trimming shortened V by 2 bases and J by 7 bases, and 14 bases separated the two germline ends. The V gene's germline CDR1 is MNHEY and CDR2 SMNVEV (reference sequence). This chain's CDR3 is CASSLGGHKFGELFF. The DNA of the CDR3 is TGTGCCAGCAGTTTAGGGGGCCACAAATTCGGGGAGCTGTTTTTT.

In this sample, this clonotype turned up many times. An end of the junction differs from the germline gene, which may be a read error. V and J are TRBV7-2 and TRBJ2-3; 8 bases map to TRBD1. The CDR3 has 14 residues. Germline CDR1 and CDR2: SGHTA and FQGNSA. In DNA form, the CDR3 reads TGCGCCAGCAGCTTGACAGGGGGCACAGATACGCAGTATTTT. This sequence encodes CASSLTGGTDTQYF.

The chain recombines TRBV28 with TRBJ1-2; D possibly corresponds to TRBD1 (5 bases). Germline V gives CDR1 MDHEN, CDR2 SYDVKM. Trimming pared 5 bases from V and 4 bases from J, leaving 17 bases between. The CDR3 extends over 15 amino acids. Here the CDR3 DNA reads TGTGCCAGCAGTAACACAGGCCTAGTCGGCTATGGCTACACCTTC. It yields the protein CASSNTGLVGYGYTF.

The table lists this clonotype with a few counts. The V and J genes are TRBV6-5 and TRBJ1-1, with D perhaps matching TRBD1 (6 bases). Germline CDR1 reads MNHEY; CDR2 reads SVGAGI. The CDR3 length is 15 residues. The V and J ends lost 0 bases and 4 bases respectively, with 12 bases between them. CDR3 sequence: CASSYSTWGLTEAFF. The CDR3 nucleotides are TGTGCCAGCAGTTACTCGACGTGGGGGCTCACTGAAGCTTTCTTT.

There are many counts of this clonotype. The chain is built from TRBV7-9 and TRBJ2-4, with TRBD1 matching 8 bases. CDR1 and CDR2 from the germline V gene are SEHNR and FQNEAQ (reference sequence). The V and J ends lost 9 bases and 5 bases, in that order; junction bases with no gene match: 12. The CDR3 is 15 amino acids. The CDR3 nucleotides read TGTGCCAGAAGCCCAAGCCGACAGGGGCAAAACATTCAGTACTTC. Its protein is CARSPSRQGQNIQYF.

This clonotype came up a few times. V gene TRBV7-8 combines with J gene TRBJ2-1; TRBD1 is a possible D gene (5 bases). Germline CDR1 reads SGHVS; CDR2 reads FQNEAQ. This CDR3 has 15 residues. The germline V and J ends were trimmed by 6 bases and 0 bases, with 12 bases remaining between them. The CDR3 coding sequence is TGTGCCAGCAGGAAGGGGCCAAGCTCCTACAATGAGCAGTTCTTC. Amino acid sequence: CASRKGPSSYNEQFF.

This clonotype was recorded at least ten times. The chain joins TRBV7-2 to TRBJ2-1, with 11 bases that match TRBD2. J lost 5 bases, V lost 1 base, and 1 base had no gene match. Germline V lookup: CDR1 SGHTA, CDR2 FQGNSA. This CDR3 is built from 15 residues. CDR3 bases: TGTGCCAGCAGCTTAGAACTAGCGGGGGACAATGAGCAGTTCTTC. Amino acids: CASSLELAGDNEQFF.

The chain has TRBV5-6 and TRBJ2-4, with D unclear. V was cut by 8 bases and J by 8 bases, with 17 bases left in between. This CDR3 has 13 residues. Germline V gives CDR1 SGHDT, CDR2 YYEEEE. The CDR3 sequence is CARSTRIRDIQYF. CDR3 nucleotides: TGTGCCAGGAGCACCCGGATTCGGGACATTCAGTACTTC.

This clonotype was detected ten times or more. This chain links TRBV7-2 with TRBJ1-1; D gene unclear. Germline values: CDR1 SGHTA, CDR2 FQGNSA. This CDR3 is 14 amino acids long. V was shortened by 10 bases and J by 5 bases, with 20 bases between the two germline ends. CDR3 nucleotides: TGTGCCACGAACACCGCCCGGAAGCGAACTGAAGCTTTCTTT. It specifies CATNTARKRTEAFF.

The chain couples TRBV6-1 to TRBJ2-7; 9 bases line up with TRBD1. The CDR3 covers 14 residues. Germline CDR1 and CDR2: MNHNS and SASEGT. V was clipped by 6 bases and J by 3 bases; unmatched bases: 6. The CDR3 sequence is CASSPADRGYEQYF. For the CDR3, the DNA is TGTGCCAGCAGCCCAGCGGACAGGGGCTACGAGCAGTACTTC.

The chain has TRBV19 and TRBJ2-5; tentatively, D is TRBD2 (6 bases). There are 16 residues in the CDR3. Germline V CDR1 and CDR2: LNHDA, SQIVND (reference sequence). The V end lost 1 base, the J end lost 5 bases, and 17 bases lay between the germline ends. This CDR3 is CASSIGGTRGLETQYF. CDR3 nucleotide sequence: TGTGCCAGTAGTATAGGCGGGACCAGAGGCTTGGAGACCCAGTACTTC.

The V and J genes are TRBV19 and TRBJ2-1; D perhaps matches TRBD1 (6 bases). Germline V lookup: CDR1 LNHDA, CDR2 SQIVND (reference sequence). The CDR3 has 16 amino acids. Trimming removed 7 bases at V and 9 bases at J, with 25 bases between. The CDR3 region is CASNPYGQNKRGEQFF. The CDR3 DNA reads TGTGCCAGTAATCCCTACGGACAGAACAAACGAGGTGAGCAGTTCTTC.

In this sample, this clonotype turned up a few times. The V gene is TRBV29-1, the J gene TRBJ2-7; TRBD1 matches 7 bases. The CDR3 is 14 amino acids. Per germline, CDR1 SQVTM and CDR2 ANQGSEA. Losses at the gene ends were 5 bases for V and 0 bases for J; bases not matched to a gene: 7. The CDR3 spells CSVLVAGGSYEQYF. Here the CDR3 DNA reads TGCAGCGTTCTGGTCGCAGGGGGCTCCTACGAGCAGTACTTC.

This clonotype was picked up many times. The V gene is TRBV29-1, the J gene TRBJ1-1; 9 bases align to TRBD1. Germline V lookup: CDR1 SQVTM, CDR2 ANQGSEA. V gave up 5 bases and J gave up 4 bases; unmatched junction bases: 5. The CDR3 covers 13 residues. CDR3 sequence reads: CSVLTGGGTEAFF. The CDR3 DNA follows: TGCAGCGTTCTCACAGGGGGCGGCACTGAAGCTTTCTTT. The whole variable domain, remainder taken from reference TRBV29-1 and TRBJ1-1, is SAVISQKPSRDICQRGTSLTIQCQVDSQVTMMFWYRQQPGQSLTLIATANQGSEATYESGFVIDKFPISRPNLTFSTLTVSNMSPEDSSIYLCSVLTGGGTEAFFGQGTRLTVV.

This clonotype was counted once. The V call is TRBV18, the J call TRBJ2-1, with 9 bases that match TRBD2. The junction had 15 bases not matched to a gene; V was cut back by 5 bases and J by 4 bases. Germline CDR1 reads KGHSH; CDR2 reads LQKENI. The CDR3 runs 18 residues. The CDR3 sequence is CASSSGLAGGTSYNEQFF. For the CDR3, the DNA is TGTGCCAGCTCATCCGGCCTTGCGGGAGGGACCAGTTACAATGAGCAGTTCTTC.

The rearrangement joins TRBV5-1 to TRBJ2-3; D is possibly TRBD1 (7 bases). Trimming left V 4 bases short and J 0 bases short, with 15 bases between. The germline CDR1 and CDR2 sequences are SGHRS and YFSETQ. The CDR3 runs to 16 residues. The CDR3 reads CASSLEGAGSTDTQYF. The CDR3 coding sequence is TGCGCCAGCAGCCTGGAGGGGGCCGGCAGCACAGATACGCAGTATTTT.

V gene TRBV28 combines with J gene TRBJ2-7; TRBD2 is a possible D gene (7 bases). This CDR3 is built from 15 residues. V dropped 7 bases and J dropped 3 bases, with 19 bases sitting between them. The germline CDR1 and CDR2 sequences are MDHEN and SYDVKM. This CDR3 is CASMGGGGLIYEQYF. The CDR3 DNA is TGTGCCAGCATGGGAGGGGGAGGTCTAATCTACGAGCAGTACTTC.

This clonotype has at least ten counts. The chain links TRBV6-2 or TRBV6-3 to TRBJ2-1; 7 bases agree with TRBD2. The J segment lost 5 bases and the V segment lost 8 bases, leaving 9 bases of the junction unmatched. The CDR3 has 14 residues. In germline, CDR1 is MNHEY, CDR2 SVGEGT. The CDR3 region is CASLTGGGDNEQFF. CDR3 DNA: TGTGCCAGCCTGACGGGAGGAGGGGACAATGAGCAGTTCTTC.

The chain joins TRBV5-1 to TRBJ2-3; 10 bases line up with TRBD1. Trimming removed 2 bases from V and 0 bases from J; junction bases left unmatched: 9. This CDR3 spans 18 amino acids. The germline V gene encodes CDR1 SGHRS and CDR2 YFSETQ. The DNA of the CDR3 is TGCGCCAGCAGCTTCTTGGGACAGGGGACCTCTAGCACAGATACGCAGTATTTT. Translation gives CASSFLGQGTSSTDTQYF.

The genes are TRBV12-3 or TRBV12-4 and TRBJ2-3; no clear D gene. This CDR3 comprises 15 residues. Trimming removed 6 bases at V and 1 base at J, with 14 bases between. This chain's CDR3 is CASRPYGTRTDTQYF. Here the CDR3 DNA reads TGTGCCAGCAGACCCTACGGTACCCGCACAGATACGCAGTATTTT.

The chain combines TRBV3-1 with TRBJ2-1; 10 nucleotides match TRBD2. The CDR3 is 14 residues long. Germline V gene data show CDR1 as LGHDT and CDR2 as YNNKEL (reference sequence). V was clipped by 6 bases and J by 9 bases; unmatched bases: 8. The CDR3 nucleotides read TGTGCCAGCAGGGAGCGGGGGGGAGCCAGTGAGCAGTTCTTC. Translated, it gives CASRERGGASEQFF.

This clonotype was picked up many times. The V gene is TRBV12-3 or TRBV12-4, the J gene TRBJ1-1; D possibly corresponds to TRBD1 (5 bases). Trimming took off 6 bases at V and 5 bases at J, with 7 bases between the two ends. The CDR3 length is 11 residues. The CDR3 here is CASSTGTEAFF. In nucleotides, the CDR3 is TGTGCCAGCAGCACAGGAACTGAAGCTTTCTTT.

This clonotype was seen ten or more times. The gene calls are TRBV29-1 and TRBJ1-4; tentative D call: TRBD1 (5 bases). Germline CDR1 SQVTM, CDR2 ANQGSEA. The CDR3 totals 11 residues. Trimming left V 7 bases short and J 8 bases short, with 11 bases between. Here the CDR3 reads CSARDGEKLFF. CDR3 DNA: TGCAGCGCCCGGGACGGGGAAAAACTGTTTTTT.

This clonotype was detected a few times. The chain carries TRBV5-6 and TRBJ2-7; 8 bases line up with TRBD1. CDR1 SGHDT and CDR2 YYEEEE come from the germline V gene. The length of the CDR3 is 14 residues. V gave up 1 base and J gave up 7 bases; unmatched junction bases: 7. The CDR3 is CASSLRQGAIEQYF. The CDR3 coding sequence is TGTGCCAGCAGCTTGCGGCAGGGGGCGATAGAGCAGTACTTC.

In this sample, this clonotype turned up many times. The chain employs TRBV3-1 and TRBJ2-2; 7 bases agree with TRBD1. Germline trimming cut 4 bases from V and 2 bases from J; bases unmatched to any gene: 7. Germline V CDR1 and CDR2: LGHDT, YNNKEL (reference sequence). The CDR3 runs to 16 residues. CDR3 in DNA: TGTGCCAGCAGCCTAAGGACAGGAAGAAACACCGGGGAGCTGTTTTTT. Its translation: CASSLRTGRNTGELFF.

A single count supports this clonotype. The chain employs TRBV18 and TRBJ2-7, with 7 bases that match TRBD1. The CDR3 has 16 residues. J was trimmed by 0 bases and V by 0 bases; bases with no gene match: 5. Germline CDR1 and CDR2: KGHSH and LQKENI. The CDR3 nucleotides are TGTGCCAGCTCACCACCGGACAGGTCCTTCTCCTACGAGCAGTACTTC. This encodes CASSPPDRSFSYEQYF.

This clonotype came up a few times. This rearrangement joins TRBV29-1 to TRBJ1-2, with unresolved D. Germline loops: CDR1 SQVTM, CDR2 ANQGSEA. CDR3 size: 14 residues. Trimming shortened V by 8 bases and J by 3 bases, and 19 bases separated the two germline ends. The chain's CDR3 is CSPTPAPRDYGYTF. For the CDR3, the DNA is TGCAGCCCTACCCCGGCGCCACGGGACTATGGCTACACCTTC.

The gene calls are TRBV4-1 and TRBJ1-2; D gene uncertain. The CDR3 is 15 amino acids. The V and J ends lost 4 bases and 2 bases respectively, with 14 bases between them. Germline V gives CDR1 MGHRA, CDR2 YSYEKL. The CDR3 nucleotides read TGCGCCAGCAGCCTTAGAGGCGGGATAAACTATGGCTACACCTTC. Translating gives CASSLRGGINYGYTF.

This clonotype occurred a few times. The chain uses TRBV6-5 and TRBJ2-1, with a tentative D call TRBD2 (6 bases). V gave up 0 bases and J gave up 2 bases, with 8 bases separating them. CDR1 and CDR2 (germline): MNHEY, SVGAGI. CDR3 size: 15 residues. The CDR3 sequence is CASSYSRGPYNEQFF. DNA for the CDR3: TGTGCCAGCAGTTACTCGCGGGGCCCCTACAATGAGCAGTTCTTC.